This T cell receptor beta chain was sequenced during a study of blood T cell repertoires in COVID-19. About the research overall: The samples span acute and convalescent COVID-19 from the United States, Italy and Spain. Sources were T cells, B-cell-depleted T cells, or PBMCs; the material itself was cDNA or gDNA.

This clone appeared a few times. As originally analysed: Using reference gene primer amplification, nucleated cell counts were estimated. Measured with immunoSEQ multiplex PCR; TCRdb has only the in-frame clones, and not every one. That table furnishes V, J and clone size, whereas the DNA furnished D and trimming. Of under 250,000 clones listed, roughly 85% are singletons. The sequence was collected from a woman in her 70s with COVID-19, enrolled during active disease. Sequencing was done on a sample of peripheral blood.

The CDR3, as DNA: TGTGCCAGCAGTGAGTTAGCGGGAGAATCGGCGTACGAGCAGTACTTC. Translating gives CASSELAGESAYEQYF. The genes are TRBV6-1 and TRBJ2-7; TRBD2 matches 9 bases. Germline CDR1 MNHNS, CDR2 SASEGT. The V segment lost 3 bases and the J segment 4 bases; nucleotides outside the gene matches: 10. This CDR3 has 16 amino acids.